This T cell receptor (beta chain) was recovered during a study of healthy donors' naive CD4 and CD8 T cells. Study-wide context: Donors, half of them female, were 20-25, 40-50 or 60-70 years old.

TCR libraries were built from 400 to 650 ng of total RNA by linear amplification. In TCRdb, the reads were re-called with MiXCR into one record per CDR3 protein. The data hold approximately 200,000 distinct CDR3 sequences, with nearly 75% observed a single time. Regarding this clonotype: Antigen unknown.

The study's findings and limits: Negatively charged CDR3s marked CD8+ lineage; positively charged CDR3s marked CD4+ lineage.

The receptor's source is a pool of human donors in good health; the sample pools cells from several healthy donors. Sequenced sample: naive CD4+ and CD8+ T cells sorted from blood, pooled from several donors.

DNA of the CDR3: TGTGCCAGTAGTATGAGTAGTAGTCCTATTTTGAGTGGGGAGCTGTTTTTT. Protein: CASSMSSSPILSGELFF. The chain combines TRBV19 with TRBJ2-2; D remains unclear. V was pared by 3 bases and J by 8 bases, with 22 bases between. This CDR3 is built from 17 residues. Germline CDR1 is LNHDA and CDR2 is SQIVND (reference sequence).